This T cell receptor (beta chain) was recorded in a study of control samples from healthy donors and cancer patients. Clones were read by immunoSEQ multiplex PCR, and TCRdb kept only the in-frame ones, dropping some. The sample lists about 35,000 clones; 93% were seen once. The TCR sequence derives from a man between 40 and 49 years old with colorectal cancer. The sample was PBMCs.

In nucleotides, the CDR3 is TGTGCCAGCAGTTCGGGACAGGGTTATGAAAAACTGTTTTTT. Its translation is CASSSGQGYEKLFF. J is TRBJ1-4 and V is TRBV2; 9 nucleotides match TRBD1. The trim removed 5 bases at V and 6 bases at J, leaving 4 bases unmatched. CDR1 is SNHLY, CDR2 FYNNEI, per germline. The CDR3 sequence is 14 residues long.